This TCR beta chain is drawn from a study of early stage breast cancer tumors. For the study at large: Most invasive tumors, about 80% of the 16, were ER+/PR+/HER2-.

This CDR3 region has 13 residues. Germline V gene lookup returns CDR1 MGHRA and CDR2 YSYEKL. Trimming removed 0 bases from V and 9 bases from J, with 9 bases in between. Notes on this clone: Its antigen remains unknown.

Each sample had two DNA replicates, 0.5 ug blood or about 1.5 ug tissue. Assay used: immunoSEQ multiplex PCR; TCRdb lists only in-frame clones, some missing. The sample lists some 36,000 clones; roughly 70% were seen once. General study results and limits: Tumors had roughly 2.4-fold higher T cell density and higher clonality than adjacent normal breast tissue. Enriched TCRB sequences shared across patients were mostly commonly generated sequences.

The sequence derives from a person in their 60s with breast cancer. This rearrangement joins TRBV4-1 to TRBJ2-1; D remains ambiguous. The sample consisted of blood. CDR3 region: CASSQEGQTEQFF. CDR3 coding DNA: TGCGCCAGCAGCCAAGAAGGCCAGACTGAGCAGTTCTTC.